This passage covers 15 T cell receptor beta chains from one sample sequenced in a study of shared clonotypes between healthy human individuals. The data were produced by immunoSEQ multiplex PCR, yet TCRdb's version contains in-frame clones alone and is incomplete. This sample has roughly 680,000 clones, with approximately 77% found just once. Sequences were obtained from memory CD4+ T cells sorted from blood. As for subset: CD45RA-negative fraction. All receptors derive from a woman under 40 in good health.

This clone has only a few counts. This chain's CDR3 is CASSLDQSGGTQYF. DNA for the CDR3: TGTGCCAGCAGCTTAGATCAGAGCGGTGGGACCCAGTACTTC. V is TRBV11-2 and J is TRBJ2-5; weak D call: TRBD2 (5 bases). Trimming cost V 0 bases and J 7 bases, with 12 bases left between them. Germline CDR1 reads SGHAT; CDR2 reads FQNNGV. The CDR3 has 14 residues.

The V call is TRBV11-3, the J call TRBJ2-1; 11 bases fit TRBD2. The V and J ends lost 5 bases and 7 bases, in that order; junction bases with no gene match: 7. The CDR3 is 15 amino acids. Germline lookup yields CDR1 SGHNT and CDR2 YENEEA. The DNA for the CDR3 is TGTGCCAGCAGCCCCACTAGCGGGAGCTTTAATGAGCAGTTCTTC. This encodes CASSPTSGSFNEQFF. Full variable domain (remainder filled in from reference TRBV11-3 and TRBJ2-1): EAGVVQSPRYKIIEKKQPVAFWCNPISGHNTLYWYLQNLGQGPELLIRYENEEAVDDSQLPKDRFSAERLKGVDSTLKIQPAELGDSAVYLCASSPTSGSFNEQFFGPGTRLTVL.

The chain is built from TRBV7-8 and TRBJ1-5; D perhaps matches TRBD1 (5 bases). Germline assignment: CDR1 SGHVS and CDR2 FQNEAQ. Trimming pared 0 bases from V and 0 bases from J, leaving 21 bases between. The CDR3 spans 20 residues. The CDR3 sequence: CASSLAANRRSGVSNQPQHF. The CDR3 DNA sequence: TGTGCCAGCAGCTTAGCGGCGAACAGGCGATCGGGTGTTAGCAATCAGCCCCAGCATTTT. The full variable domain, in which reference TRBV7-8 and TRBJ1-5 provide the parts outside the CDR3, is GAGVSQSPRYKVAKRGQDVALRCDPISGHVSLFWYQQALGQGPEFLTYFQNEAQLDKSGLPSDRFFAERPEGSVSTLKIQRTQQEDSAVYLCASSLAANRRSGVSNQPQHFGDGTRLSIL.

The chain joins TRBV11-3 to TRBJ1-1; TRBD1 might be the D (5 bases). The CDR3 sequence is 14 residues long. V was cut by 5 bases and J by 11 bases, with 21 bases left in between. CDR1 is SGHNT, CDR2 YENEEA, per germline. CDR3 region: CASSPEKGAPPAFF. CDR3 in DNA: TGTGCCAGCAGCCCCGAAAAAGGGGCTCCACCCGCTTTCTTT.

The chain is built from TRBV4-1 and TRBJ2-3, with 15 positions matching TRBD2. The germline V gene has CDR1 MGHRA and CDR2 YSYEKL. This CDR3 has 18 residues. After removal of 3 bases from V and 6 bases from J, the junction contained 10 bases not matched to a gene. Here the CDR3 DNA reads TGCGCCAGCAGCCACCCACAGGGACTAGCGGGAGGTCGGGATACGCAGTATTTT. It yields the protein CASSHPQGLAGGRDTQYF.

In this sample, this clone turned up a few times. The gene calls are TRBV28 and TRBJ2-2; D unresolved. Looked up from germline, CDR1 is MDHEN and CDR2 is SYDVKM. The V end lost 1 base, the J end lost 6 bases, and 18 bases lay between the germline ends. The CDR3 spans 17 residues. CDR3 amino acids: CASSLFLPLLSPGELFF. In DNA, the CDR3 is TGTGCCAGCAGTTTATTTTTGCCTCTTCTAAGCCCCGGGGAGCTGTTTTTT.

This clone showed up just once. Given a much more abundant clone one base away, this may be a read error. The chain employs TRBV10-3 and TRBJ2-3; 8 bases agree with TRBD1. Germline V gene data show CDR1 as ENHRY and CDR2 as SYGVKD. CDR3 length: 16 amino acids. J gave up 3 bases and V 2 bases, and 7 bases lay outside the gene matches. The CDR3 nucleotides read TGTGCCATCAGTGAGGTGAGAGGACAGGGAACAGATACGCAGTATTTT. It is translated as CAISEVRGQGTDTQYF.

Comments on this clone: A far larger clone is a single base away, which makes a read error likely. The same CDR3 arises from other DNA sequences in this sample as well. The chain recombines TRBV5-1 with TRBJ2-5; D is undetermined. The CDR3 contains 12 residues. The germline CDR1 and CDR2 sequences are SGHRS and YFSETQ. Trimming removed 4 bases at V and 0 bases at J, with 4 bases between. The CDR3 loop is CASSANQETQYF. Here the CDR3 DNA reads TGCGCCAGCAGCGCTAACCAAGAGACCCAGTACTTC.

The chain carries TRBV11-2 and TRBJ1-5, with 9 bases that match TRBD1. The CDR3 runs to 16 residues. The V gene's germline CDR1 is SGHAT and CDR2 FQNNGV. Trimming removed 5 bases from V and 3 bases from J; junction bases left unmatched: 8. The DNA for the CDR3 is TGTGCCAGCAGCGTCGGGACAGGGCTGTTCAATCAGCCCCAGCATTTT. This codes for CASSVGTGLFNQPQHF. The whole variable domain, remainder taken from reference TRBV11-2 and TRBJ1-5, is EAGVAQSPRYKIIEKRQSVAFWCNPISGHATLYWYQQILGQGPKLLIQFQNNGVVDDSQLPKDRFSAERLKGVDSTLKIQPAKLEDSAVYLCASSVGTGLFNQPQHFGDGTRLSIL.

This chain joins TRBV5-1 and TRBJ2-1; D may correspond to TRBD1 or TRBD2 (5 bases each). CDR1 SGHRS and CDR2 YFSETQ come from the germline V gene. V dropped 4 bases and J dropped 7 bases, with 15 bases sitting between them. The CDR3 extends over 14 amino acids. Written as DNA, the CDR3 is TGCGCCAGCAGCGTGGGGACCCAAACTAATGAGCAGTTCTTC. It yields the protein CASSVGTQTNEQFF.

This clone was observed a single time. A read error is likely here: a far larger clone is one base away. The same CDR3 also results from other DNA sequences found in this sample. This chain uses TRBV7-6 with TRBJ1-1; maybe TRBD1 (6 bases). The germline gives CDR1 SGHVS, CDR2 FNYEAQ. The CDR3 is 13 residues long. V lost 4 bases to trimming and J lost 1 base, with 7 bases between them. In DNA, the CDR3 is TGTGCCAGCAGCTCGGGACAGAACACTGAAGCTTTCTTT. The encoded protein is CASSSGQNTEAFF.

With regard to this clone: At one end the junction does not follow the germline gene, possibly because of a read error. Written as DNA, the CDR3 is TGCGCCAGCAGCCGGCCCAGAGACCAGGAGACCCAGTACTTC. Protein: CASSRPRDQETQYF. V is TRBV4-1 and J is TRBJ2-5, with no clear D. CDR1 is MGHRA and CDR2 is YSYEKL in the germline V gene. This CDR3 is built from 14 residues.

The chain has TRBV5-1 and TRBJ1-3; no clear D. The germline V gene encodes CDR1 SGHRS and CDR2 YFSETQ. This CDR3 contains 14 residues. Deletions cut 4 bases from V and 1 base from J, with 9 bases between. CDR3 coding DNA: TGCGCCAGCAGCCCCTCGGGTTCTGGAAACACCATATATTTT. This translates into CASSPSGSGNTIYF.

V usage is TRBV2 and J usage is TRBJ2-7; the match to TRBD1 covers 10 bases. V dropped 6 bases and J dropped 6; count of bases not matched to a gene: 5. The length of the CDR3 is 13 residues. The V gene's germline CDR1 is SNHLY and CDR2 FYNNEI. The CDR3, as DNA: TGTGCCAGCAGAGAGACAGGGGGCAGCGAGCAGTACTTC. Protein product: CASRETGGSEQYF.

V gene TRBV9 combines with J gene TRBJ1-3; tentatively, D is TRBD1 (6 bases). Germline loops: CDR1 SGDLS, CDR2 YYNGEE. The germline V and J ends were trimmed by 4 bases and 4 bases, with 12 bases remaining between them. CDR3 length equals 14 residues. For the CDR3, the DNA is TGTGCCAGCAGCTTCCGGGACACAGGAAACACCATATATTTT. It codes for CASSFRDTGNTIYF.